This T cell receptor (beta chain) was profiled in a study of blood T cell repertoires in COVID-19. In the study overall: T cells, B-cell-depleted T cells, or PBMCs supplied cDNA or gDNA.

Cohort 3 donors counted as recovered after two negative PCRs, clearance, or resolved symptoms. The CDR3 extends over 16 amino acids. V lost 3 bases and J lost 3; bases outside the gene matches: 6. Looked up from germline, CDR1 is KGHDR and CDR2 is SFDVKD. Original methodology: The assay estimated nucleated cells by amplifying reference gene primers. Repertoires were generated with immunoSEQ multiplex PCR, while TCRdb's copy carries only in-frame clones and drops some. The V and J calls and clone size were taken over from that table, and D and trimming were inferred from the DNA. The table lists about 350,000 clones, about 90% of them singletons.

The clonotype comes from a woman aged 30 to 39 who had recovered from COVID-19. The chain employs TRBV24-1 and TRBJ2-4, with 8 bases fitting TRBD1. Sequenced sample: PBMCs or T cells enriched from blood (not recorded which). The CDR3 region has the DNA TGTGCCACCAGTGATACCGGACAGGGAGGCAAAAACATTCAGTACTTC. This encodes CATSDTGQGGKNIQYF.